The rows below give T cell receptor beta chains drawn from one sample of a study of cytomegalovirus exposure and HLA in healthy donors. Clones were sequenced by immunoSEQ multiplex PCR, and TCRdb holds only the in-frame ones, with some missing. This sample's table has roughly 80,000 clones. Specimen: PBMCs. Receptors were obtained from a girl aged 5 to 17 in good health and CMV-seropositive. Both conserved end residues are part of each CDR3. Each record gives: CDR3 protein, CDR3 DNA, V gene, J gene, D gene. The D gene is left open where the match is weak.

CDR3: CASSPGQGVLTEAFF
DNA: TGTGCCAGCAGCCCGGGACAGGGAGTGTTAACTGAAGCTTTCTTT
V: TRBV5-4
J: TRBJ1-1
D: TRBD1

CDR3: CASSLRSVRGSGTEAFF
DNA: TGTGCCAGCAGCCTCAGGTCCGTAAGAGGGTCGGGCACTGAAGCTTTCTTT
V: TRBV7-6
J: TRBJ1-1
D: .

CDR3: CASSQILVRSGSSTDTQYF
DNA: TGCGCCAGCAGCCAAATTCTCGTTAGGAGCGGGAGTAGCACAGATACGCAGTATTTT
V: TRBV4-1
J: TRBJ2-3
D: TRBD2

CDR3: CASSAAFGGERQETQYF
DNA: TGTGCCAGTAGTGCTGCCTTTGGGGGCGAACGCCAAGAGACCCAGTACTTC
V: TRBV19
J: TRBJ2-5
D: .

CDR3: CASSLPDRGTPYGYTF
DNA: TGTGCCAGCAGCTTACCCGACAGGGGCACTCCTTATGGCTACACCTTC
V: TRBV7-9
J: TRBJ1-2
D: TRBD1

CDR3: CASSVRGSKAFF
DNA: TGTGCCAGCAGCGTACGAGGGAGTAAAGCTTTCTTT
V: TRBV11-3
J: TRBJ1-1
D: .

CDR3: CSVGQGGTEAFF
DNA: TGCAGCGTTGGCCAGGGTGGCACTGAAGCTTTCTTT
V: TRBV29-1
J: TRBJ1-1
D: .

CDR3: CASRRDSKNIQYF
DNA: TGTGCCAGCAGGAGGGACAGTAAAAACATTCAGTACTTC
V: TRBV11-3
J: TRBJ2-4
D: TRBD1

CDR3: CASSQDWVTGAQPQHF
DNA: TGCGCCAGCAGCCAAGACTGGGTGACAGGGGCTCAGCCCCAGCATTTT
V: TRBV4-3
J: TRBJ1-5
D: TRBD1

CDR3: CASSLQGLNTEAFF
DNA: TGTGCCAGCAGTTTACAGGGCTTAAACACTGAAGCTTTCTTT
V: TRBV28
J: TRBJ1-1
D: .

CDR3: CASSLQVDGYTF
DNA: TGTGCCAGCAGCCTTCAGGTGGATGGCTACACCTTC
V: TRBV6-1
J: TRBJ1-2
D: .